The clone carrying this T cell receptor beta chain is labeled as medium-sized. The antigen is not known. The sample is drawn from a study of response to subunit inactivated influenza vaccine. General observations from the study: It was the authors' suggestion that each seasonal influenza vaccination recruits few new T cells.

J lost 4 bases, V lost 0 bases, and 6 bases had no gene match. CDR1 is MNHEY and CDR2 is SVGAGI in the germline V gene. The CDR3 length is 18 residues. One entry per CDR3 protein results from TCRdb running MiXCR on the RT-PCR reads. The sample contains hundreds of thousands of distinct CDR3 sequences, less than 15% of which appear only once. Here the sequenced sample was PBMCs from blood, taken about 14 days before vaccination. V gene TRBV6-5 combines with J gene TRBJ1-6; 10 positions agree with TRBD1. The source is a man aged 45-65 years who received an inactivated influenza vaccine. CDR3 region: CASSYSKTGGIYNSPLHF. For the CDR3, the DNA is TGTGCCAGCAGTTACTCAAAGACAGGGGGCATTTATAATTCACCCCTCCACTTT.